This T cell receptor (beta chain) was sequenced for a study of CD8 T cells in Susac syndrome (dated by TCRdb to between 2019 and 2020). Study-wide context: The study used repertoire sequencing to test whether antigen drove CD8+ T cell activation and differentiation in Susac syndrome. The clonality of the CD8+ T cell repertoire was compared across 12 healthy donors, roughly 14 Susac syndrome patients and roughly 16 multiple sclerosis patients.

About this clonotype itself: Its antigen has not been determined. The sample holds no much larger clone one base away, and base qualities are not on file.

Trimmed from V: 0 bases; trimmed from J: 3 bases; junction bases lacking a gene match: 6. Inclusive of the bounding cysteine and phenylalanine, the CDR3 is 17 residues long. Only CDR3 DNA remains: 51 bases, in frame from the first base. The germline V gene (reference sequence) specifies MNHEY as CDR1 and SMNVEV as CDR2. RNA was extracted using the RNeasy kit, and about 0.45 to 1 ug of the RNA was reverse transcribed with random hexamers. TCR beta CDR3 regions were amplified with the immunoSEQ multiplex PCR assay covering 54 Vbeta and 13 Jbeta segments. PCR amplification bias was corrected by using a synthetic template baseline for primer optimization and computational correction. Concerning the study's data processing: Only productive sequences were kept, with reads annotated to V, D and J genes according to IMGT and analyzed in immunoSEQ Analyzer. Clonality was calculated as one minus the Shannon entropy normalized by log2 of the number of productive unique sequences. For each patient and control, public and private clones were evaluated among the 100 most prevalent clones. Clones were defined as Susac-specific if absent from the healthy and MS cohorts, from around 1,100 published viral clones and from other ImmuneACCESS disease sequences. The public reads were run again by TCRdb, first through fastp at Q25 and then through MiXCR, and only productive beta chains were kept. Here each entry gathers all rows of one CDR3 protein and keeps the most common genes and DNA. V and J calls and clone size were set by TCRdb, not the authors. In this sample the table shows fewer than 300,000 distinct CDR3 sequences, around 83% of which occur a single time. Of the sample, about 0.11% falls within the top ten clones.

Points the paper makes about the study in general: The number of individuals in the TCR sequencing and HLA analysis was recognized as being relatively small.

Peripheral blood CD8+ and CD4+ T cells from healthy donors, Susac syndrome patients and multiple sclerosis patients were profiled using high-throughput TCR beta sequencing. Multiple sclerosis controls were treatment-naive patients with stable or active relapsing-remitting disease fulfilling revised McDonald criteria. Bulk CD8+ and CD4+ T cells were purified by magnetic negative isolation, whereas CD8+ TEMRA cells were enriched by FACS. Blood was drawn into EDTA tubes, processed within 24 hours, and PBMCs were isolated by density gradient centrifugation. PBMCs intended for TCR sequencing were cryopreserved in liquid nitrogen and were subsequently thawed in a 37 degrees C water bath. The sorted or isolated CD4+, CD8+ and CD8+ TEMRA cells had a purity of 90% or higher.

The sequence was collected from a human donor with multiple sclerosis. The rearranged chain carries TRBV27 and TRBJ2-2; 8 bases in the junction line up with TRBD1. The specimen sequenced was CD8+ T cells from PBMCs. In nucleotide form, the sequence is TGTGCCAGCAGTTTATCCCAGACAGGGGTTGACACCGGGGAGCTGTTTTTT. It is translated as CASSLSQTGVDTGELFF.